Shown below are 2 T cell receptor beta chains from a single sample sequenced in a study of technical replicates of blood from several donors. The table came from immunoSEQ multiplex PCR; TCRdb's copy has only in-frame clones and leaves some out. Of about 83,000 clones in the sample, about 94% were seen once. The specimen was T cells isolated from PBMCs. The receptors shown here come from a human donor in good health.

The chain employs TRBV7-2 and TRBJ2-7; TRBD2 aligns across 9 bases. Trimming at V came to 1 base and at J to 2 bases, leaving 0 bases not matched to a gene. The CDR3 has 14 residues. Germline CDR1 and CDR2: SGHTA and FQGNSA. Here the CDR3 DNA reads TGTGCCAGCAGCTTAGGACTAGCGGCCTACGAGCAGTACTTC. Its protein is CASSLGLAAYEQYF. Full variable domain (rest looked up from reference TRBV7-2 and TRBJ2-7): GAGVSQSPSNKVTEKGKDVELRCDPISGHTALYWYRQSLGQGLEFLIYFQGNSAPDKSGLPSDRFSAERTGGSVSTLTIQRTQQEDSAVYLCASSLGLAAYEQYFGPGTRLTVT.

This chain joins TRBV19 and TRBJ1-5; 10 positions match TRBD1. CDR3 length: 19 amino acids. The J segment lost 4 bases and the V segment lost 0 bases, leaving 12 bases of the junction unmatched. Germline CDR1 LNHDA, CDR2 SQIVND (reference sequence). The CDR3 loop is CASSIDRDRGYWRNQPQHF. In DNA form, the CDR3 reads TGTGCCAGTAGTATAGATCGGGACAGGGGATATTGGAGAAATCAGCCCCAGCATTTT.